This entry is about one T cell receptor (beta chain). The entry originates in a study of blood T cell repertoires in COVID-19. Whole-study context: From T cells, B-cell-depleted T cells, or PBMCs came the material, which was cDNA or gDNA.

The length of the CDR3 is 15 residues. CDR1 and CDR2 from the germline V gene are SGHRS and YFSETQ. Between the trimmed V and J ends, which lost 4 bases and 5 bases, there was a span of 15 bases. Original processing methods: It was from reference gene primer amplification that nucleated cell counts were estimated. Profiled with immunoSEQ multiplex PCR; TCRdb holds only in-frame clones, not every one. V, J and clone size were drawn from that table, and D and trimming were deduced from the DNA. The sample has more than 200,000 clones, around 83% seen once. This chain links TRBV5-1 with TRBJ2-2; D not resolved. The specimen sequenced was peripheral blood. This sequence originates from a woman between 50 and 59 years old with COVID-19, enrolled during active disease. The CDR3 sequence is CASSLAAQYTGELFF. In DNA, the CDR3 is TGCGCCAGCAGCCTGGCAGCGCAATATACCGGGGAGCTGTTTTTT.